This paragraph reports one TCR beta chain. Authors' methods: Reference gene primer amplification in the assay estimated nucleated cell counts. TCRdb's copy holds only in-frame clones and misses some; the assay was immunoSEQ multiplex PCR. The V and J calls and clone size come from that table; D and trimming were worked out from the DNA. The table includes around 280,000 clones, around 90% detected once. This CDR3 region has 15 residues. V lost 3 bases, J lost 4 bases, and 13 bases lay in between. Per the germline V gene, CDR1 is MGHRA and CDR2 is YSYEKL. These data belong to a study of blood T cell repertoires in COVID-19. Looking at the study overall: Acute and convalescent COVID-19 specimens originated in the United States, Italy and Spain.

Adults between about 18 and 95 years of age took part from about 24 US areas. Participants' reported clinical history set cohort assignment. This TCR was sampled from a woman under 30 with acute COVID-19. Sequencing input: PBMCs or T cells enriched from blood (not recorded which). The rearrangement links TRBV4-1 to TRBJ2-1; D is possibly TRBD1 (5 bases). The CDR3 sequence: CASSQVGRQYNEQFF. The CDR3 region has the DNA TGCGCCAGCAGCCAGGTGGGCCGACAGTACAATGAGCAGTTCTTC.